This TCR beta chain was captured by sequencing in a study of OX40 agonist ivuxolimab in advanced cancers. General study points: Within 6 weeks, CD4+ and CD8+ blood T cells expanded clonally at 0.1 to 3.0 mg/kg.

In regard to this clone: What it binds is unknown.

Sequenced by immunoSEQ multiplex PCR; TCRdb stores in-frame clones only, minus some. This sample yields 53,000 or so clones, of which 93% are seen a single time; 18% belongs to the top ten. The CDR3 has 16 amino acids. V lost 1 base, J lost 6 bases, and 18 bases lay in between. Germline lookup yields CDR1 LGHNA and CDR2 YSLEER. This specimen consisted of CD4+ or CD8+ T cells sorted from blood, obtained in a trial of the OX40 agonist ivuxolimab. This TCR came from an adult with an advanced solid tumor such as melanoma, head and neck, liver or kidney cancer. The chain links TRBV4-3 to TRBJ1-1, with D perhaps TRBD1 (6 bases). The CDR3 is CASSQGEGEVSAEAFF. The CDR3 DNA is TGCGCCAGCAGCCAAGGGGAGGGGGAGGTCAGTGCTGAAGCTTTCTTT.